This T cell receptor (beta chain) was identified during a study of T cell responses to AZD1222 COVID-19 vaccine. Clones were sequenced by immunoSEQ multiplex PCR, and TCRdb holds only the in-frame ones, with some missing. The table lists approximately 180,000 clones, more than 75% of them singletons. Remarks on this clone: What it recognizes is unknown.

Study results and caveats: Researchers took repertoire samples only after the peak T cell response had come. Spike-specific TCR breadth and depth rose after two AZD1222 doses. Spike-wide vaccine-associated CD4 TCRs dominated at 160-218 and 743-854.

The CDR3 length is 17 residues. Trimming took 4 bases from V and 9 from J; bases not matched to a gene: 16. Germline values: CDR1 SGHTA, CDR2 FQGTGA. The V call is TRBV7-3, the J call TRBJ2-1; the match to TRBD2 covers 9 bases. Sequencing used peripheral blood, obtained 28 days after the second AZD1222 dose. The sequence came from an adult who received the AZD1222 COVID-19 vaccine. The CDR3 sequence is CASSYNPGTSLSGEQFF. DNA for the CDR3: TGTGCCAGCAGCTACAATCCCGGGACTAGCCTGTCCGGTGAGCAGTTCTTC.